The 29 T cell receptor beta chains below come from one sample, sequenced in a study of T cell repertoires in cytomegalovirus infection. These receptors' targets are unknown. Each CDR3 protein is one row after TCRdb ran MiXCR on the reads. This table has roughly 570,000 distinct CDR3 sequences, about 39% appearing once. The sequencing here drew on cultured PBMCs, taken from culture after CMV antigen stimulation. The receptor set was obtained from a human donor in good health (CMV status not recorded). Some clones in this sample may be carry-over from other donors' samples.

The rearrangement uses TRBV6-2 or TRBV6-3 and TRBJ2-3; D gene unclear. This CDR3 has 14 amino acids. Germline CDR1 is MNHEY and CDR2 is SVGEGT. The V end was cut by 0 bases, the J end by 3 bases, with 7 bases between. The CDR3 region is CASSYSIPTDTQYF. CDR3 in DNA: TGTGCCAGCAGTTACTCGATACCTACAGATACGCAGTATTTT.

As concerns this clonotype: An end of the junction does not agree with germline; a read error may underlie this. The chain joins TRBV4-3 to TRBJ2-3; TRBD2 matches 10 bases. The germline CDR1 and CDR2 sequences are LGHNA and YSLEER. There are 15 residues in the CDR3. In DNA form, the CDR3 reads TGCGCCACCAGCCCCCAGCTAGCGGGAGCAGATACGCAGTATTTT. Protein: CATSPQLAGADTQYF.

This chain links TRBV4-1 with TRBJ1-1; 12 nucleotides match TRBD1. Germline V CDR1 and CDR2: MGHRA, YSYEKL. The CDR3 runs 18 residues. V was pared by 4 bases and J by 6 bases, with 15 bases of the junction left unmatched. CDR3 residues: CASSPYPGQGASGAEAFF. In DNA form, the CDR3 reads TGCGCCAGCAGCCCTTACCCGGGACAGGGGGCGTCCGGAGCTGAAGCTTTCTTT.

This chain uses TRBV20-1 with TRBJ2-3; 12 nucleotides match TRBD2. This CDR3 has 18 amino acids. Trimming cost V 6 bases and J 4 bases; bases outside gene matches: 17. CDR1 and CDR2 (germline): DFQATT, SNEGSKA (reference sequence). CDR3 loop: CSAELAGGHSRFPDTQYF. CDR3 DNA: TGCAGTGCCGAACTAGCGGGGGGCCACTCCCGGTTCCCAGATACGCAGTATTTT.

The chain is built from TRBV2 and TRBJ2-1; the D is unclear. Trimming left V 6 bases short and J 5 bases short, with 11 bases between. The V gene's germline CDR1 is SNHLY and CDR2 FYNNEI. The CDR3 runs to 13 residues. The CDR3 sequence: CASSENWHNEQFF. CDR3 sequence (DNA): TGTGCCAGCAGCGAAAACTGGCACAATGAGCAGTTCTTC.

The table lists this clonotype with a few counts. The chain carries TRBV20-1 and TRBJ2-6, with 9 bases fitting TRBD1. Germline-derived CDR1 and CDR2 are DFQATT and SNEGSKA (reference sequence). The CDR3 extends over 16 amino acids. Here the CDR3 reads CSAQGTGLSGANVLTF. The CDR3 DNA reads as TGCAGCGCCCAAGGGACAGGGCTCTCTGGGGCCAACGTCCTGACTTTC.

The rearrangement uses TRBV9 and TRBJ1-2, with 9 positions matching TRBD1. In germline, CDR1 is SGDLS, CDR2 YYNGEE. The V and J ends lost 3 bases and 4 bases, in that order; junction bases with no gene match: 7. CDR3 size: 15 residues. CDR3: CASSGEQGAPYGYTF. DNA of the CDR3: TGTGCCAGCAGCGGGGAACAGGGGGCCCCCTATGGCTACACCTTC.

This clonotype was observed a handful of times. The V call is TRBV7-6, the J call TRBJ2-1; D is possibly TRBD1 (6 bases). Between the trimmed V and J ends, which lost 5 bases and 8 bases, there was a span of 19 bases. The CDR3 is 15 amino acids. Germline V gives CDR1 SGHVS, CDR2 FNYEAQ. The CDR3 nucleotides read TGTGCCAGCAGCCCTACGCTCGGACAGTTCGATGAGCAGTTCTTC. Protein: CASSPTLGQFDEQFF.

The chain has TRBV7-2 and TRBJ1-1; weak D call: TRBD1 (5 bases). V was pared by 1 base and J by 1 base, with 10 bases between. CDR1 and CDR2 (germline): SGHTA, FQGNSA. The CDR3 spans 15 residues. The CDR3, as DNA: TGTGCCAGCAGCTTAGTCTCGACAGAGAACACTGAAGCTTTCTTT. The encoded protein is CASSLVSTENTEAFF.

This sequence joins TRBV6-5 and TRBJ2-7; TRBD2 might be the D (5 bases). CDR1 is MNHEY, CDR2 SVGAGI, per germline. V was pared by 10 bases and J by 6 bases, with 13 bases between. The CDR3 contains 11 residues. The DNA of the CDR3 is TGTGCCACCAACCGGGCGGGCGAGCAGTACTTC. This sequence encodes CATNRAGEQYF.

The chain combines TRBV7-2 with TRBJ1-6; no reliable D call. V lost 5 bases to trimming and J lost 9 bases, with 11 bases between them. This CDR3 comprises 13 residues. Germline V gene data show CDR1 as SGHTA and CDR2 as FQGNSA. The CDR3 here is CASSPSQSSPLHF. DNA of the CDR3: TGTGCCAGCAGCCCATCACAAAGTTCACCCCTCCACTTT.

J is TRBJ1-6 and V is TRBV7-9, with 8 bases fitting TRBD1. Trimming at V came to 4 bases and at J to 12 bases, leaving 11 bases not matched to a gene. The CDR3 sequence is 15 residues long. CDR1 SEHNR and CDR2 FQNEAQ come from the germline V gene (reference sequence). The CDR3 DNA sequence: TGTGCCAGCAGCTCAAAATCGGACAGGGATGAACCCCTCCACTTT. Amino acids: CASSSKSDRDEPLHF.

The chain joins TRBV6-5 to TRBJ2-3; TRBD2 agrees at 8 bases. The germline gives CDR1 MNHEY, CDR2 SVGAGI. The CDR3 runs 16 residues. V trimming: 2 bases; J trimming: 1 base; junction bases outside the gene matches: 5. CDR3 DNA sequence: TGTGCCAGCAGTTACCGTGGGCGGGGGGGCACAGATACGCAGTATTTT. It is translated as CASSYRGRGGTDTQYF.

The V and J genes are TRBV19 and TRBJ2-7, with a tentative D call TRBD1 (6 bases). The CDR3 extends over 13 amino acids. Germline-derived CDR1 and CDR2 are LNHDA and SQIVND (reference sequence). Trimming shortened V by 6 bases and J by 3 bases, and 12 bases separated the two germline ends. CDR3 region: CASSPGHLYEQYF. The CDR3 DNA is TGTGCCAGTAGCCCGGGACATCTCTACGAGCAGTACTTC.

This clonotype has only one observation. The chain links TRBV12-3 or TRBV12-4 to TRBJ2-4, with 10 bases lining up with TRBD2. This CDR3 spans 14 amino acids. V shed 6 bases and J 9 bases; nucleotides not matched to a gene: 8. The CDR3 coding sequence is TGTGCCAGCAGAACGACTAGCGGGTCTATCATTCAGTACTTC. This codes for CASRTTSGSIIQYF.

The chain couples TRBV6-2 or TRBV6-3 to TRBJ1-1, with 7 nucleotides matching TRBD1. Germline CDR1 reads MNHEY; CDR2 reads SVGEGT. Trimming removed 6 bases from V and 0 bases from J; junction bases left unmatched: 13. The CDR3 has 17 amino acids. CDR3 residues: CASRARTGLLMNTEAFF. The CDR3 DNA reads TGTGCCAGCAGAGCCAGGACAGGTTTACTTATGAACACTGAAGCTTTCTTT.

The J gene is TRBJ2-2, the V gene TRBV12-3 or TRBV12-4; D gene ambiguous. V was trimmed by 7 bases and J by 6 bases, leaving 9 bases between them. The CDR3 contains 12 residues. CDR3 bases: TGTGCCAGCAAAAAGTCCCCCGGGGAGCTGTTTTTT. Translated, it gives CASKKSPGELFF.

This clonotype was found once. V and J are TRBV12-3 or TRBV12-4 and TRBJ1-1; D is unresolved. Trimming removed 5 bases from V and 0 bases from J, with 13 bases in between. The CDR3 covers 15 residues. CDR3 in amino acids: CASSKAPTMNTEAFF. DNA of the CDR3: TGTGCCAGCAGTAAGGCCCCGACTATGAACACTGAAGCTTTCTTT.

The CDR3 loop is CASGQYGYTF. The CDR3 DNA follows: TGTGCCAGCGGTCAATATGGCTACACCTTC. The chain employs TRBV6-2 or TRBV6-3 and TRBJ1-2; D unresolved. Germline-derived CDR1 and CDR2 are MNHEY and SVGEGT. With 8 bases removed from V and 5 bases from J, the gap between germline ends came to 6 bases. CDR3 length: 10 amino acids.

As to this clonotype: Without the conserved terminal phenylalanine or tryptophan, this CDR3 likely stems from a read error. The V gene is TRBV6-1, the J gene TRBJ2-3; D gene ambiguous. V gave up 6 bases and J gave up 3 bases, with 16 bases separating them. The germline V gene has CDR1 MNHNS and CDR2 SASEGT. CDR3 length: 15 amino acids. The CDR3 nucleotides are TGTGCCAGCAGGGGGTTCTGGTCCCTGACAGATACGCAGTATTCT. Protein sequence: CASRGFWSLTDTQYS.

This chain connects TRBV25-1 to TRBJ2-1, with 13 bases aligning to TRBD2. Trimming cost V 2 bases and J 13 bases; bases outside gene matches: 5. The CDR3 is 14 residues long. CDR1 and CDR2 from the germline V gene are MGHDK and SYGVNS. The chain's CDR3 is CASSELGLAGDQFF. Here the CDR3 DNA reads TGTGCCAGCAGTGAACTTGGACTAGCGGGAGATCAGTTCTTC.

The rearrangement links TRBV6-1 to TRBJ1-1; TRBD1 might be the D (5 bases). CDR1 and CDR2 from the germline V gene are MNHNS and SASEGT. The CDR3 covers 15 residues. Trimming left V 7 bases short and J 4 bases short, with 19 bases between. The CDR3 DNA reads TGTGCCAGCACCAACGACTACGGGGGGAGCACTGAAGCTTTCTTT. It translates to CASTNDYGGSTEAFF.

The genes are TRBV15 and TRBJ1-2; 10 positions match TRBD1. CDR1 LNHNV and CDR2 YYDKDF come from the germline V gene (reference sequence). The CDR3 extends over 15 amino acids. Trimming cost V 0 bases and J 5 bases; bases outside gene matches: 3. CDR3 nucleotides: TGTGCCACCAGCAGAGAGGGGACAGGGGTTTATGGCTACACCTTC. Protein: CATSREGTGVYGYTF.

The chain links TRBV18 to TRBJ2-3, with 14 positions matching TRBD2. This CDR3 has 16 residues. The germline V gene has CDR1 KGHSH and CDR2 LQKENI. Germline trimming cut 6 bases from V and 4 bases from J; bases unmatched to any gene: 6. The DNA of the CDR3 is TGTGCCAGCTCGTCGGGACTAGCGGGGGACGCAGATACGCAGTATTTT. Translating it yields CASSSGLAGDADTQYF.

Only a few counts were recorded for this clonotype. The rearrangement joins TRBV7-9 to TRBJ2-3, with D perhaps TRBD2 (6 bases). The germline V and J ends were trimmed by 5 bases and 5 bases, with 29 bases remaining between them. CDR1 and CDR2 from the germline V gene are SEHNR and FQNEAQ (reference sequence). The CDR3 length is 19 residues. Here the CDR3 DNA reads TGTGCCAGCAGCCCCCGCGGGACTCTCGAGAGGTGGTCCATAGATACGCAGTATTTT. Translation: CASSPRGTLERWSIDTQYF.

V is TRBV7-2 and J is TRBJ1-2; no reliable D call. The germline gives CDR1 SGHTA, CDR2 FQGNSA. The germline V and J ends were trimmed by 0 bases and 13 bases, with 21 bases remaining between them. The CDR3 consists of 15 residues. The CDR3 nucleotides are TGTGCCAGCAGCTTAGCGCCGTCGGGGTTAAAGGACTGCACCTTC. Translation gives CASSLAPSGLKDCTF. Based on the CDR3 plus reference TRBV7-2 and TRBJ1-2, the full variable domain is GAGVSQSPSNKVTEKGKDVELRCDPISGHTALYWYRQSLGQGLEFLIYFQGNSAPDKSGLPSDRFSAERTGGSVSTLTIQRTQQEDSAVYLCASSLAPSGLKDCTFGSGTRLTVV.

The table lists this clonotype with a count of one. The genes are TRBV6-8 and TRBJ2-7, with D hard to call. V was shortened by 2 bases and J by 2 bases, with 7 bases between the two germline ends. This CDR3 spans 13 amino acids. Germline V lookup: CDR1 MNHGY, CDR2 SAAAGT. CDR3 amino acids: CASSYQGTYEQYF. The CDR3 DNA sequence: TGTGCCAGCAGTTACCAAGGAACCTACGAGCAGTACTTC.

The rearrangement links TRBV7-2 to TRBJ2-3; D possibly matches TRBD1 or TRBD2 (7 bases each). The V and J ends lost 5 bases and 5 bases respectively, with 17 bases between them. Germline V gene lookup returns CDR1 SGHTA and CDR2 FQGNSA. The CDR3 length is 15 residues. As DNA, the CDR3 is TGTGCCAGCAGCCCGCAGGGGGAGGGGATAGATACGCAGTATTTT. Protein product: CASSPQGEGIDTQYF. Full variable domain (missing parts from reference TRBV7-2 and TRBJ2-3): GAGVSQSPSNKVTEKGKDVELRCDPISGHTALYWYRQSLGQGLEFLIYFQGNSAPDKSGLPSDRFSAERTGGSVSTLTIQRTQQEDSAVYLCASSPQGEGIDTQYFGPGTRLTVL.

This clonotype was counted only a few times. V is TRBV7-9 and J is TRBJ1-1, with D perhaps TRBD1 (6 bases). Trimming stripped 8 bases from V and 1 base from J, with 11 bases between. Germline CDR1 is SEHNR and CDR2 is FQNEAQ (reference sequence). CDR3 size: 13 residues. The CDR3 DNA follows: TGTGCCAGCGGACCGGGACAGAACACTGAAGCTTTCTTT. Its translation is CASGPGQNTEAFF. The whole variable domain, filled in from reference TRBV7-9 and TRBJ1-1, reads DTGVSQNPRHKITKRGQNVTFRCDPISEHNRLYWYRQTLGQGPEFLTYFQNEAQLEKSRLLSDRFSAERPKGSFSTLEIQRTEQGDSAMYLCASGPGQNTEAFFGQGTRLTVV.